This TCR beta chain was captured by sequencing in a study of Ad26.COV2.S vaccination and SARS-CoV-2 variants. For this clone: Its target is not known.

Profiling relied on immunoSEQ multiplex PCR, and the TCRdb table lists in-frame clones only, not all of them. This table holds about 240,000 clones, roughly 90% found once. With 5 bases clipped from V and 0 bases from J, the junction kept 5 bases outside the gene matches. The CDR3 spans 15 residues. Germline V gene data show CDR1 as SEHNR and CDR2 as FQNEAQ (reference sequence). Study findings and constraints: Vaccine recipients posted higher spike-specific TCR breadth than their placebo counterparts.

The sample's treatment: 15 to 20 received Ad26.COV2.S at low or high dose, single or two shots; five or six received placebo; per-sample allocation not given. Day 63 following the first vaccine or placebo injection was when the samples were taken. Donation was by an adult aged 18-55 years who was in Boston. The TCR originated in a person aged 18-65 years who received the Ad26.COV2.S COVID-19 vaccine or a placebo. Sequencing was performed on peripheral blood, taken in a trial of Ad26.COV2.S vaccine versus placebo. The V gene is TRBV7-9, the J gene TRBJ1-1, with 8 bases lining up with TRBD1. The CDR3 sequence: CASSLGQGMNTEAFF. The CDR3 bases are TGTGCCAGCAGCCTAGGACAGGGCATGAACACTGAAGCTTTCTTT.